The present T cell receptor (beta chain) was sequenced within a study of STAT5B mutations in CD4+ large granular lymphocyte leukemia. Germline lookup yields CDR1 SGHDN and CDR2 FVKESK. The CDR3 has 13 residues. Trimming removed 1 base from V and 4 bases from J, with 6 bases in between. The data were produced by immunoSEQ multiplex PCR, yet TCRdb's version contains in-frame clones alone and is incomplete. Among more than 9,500 clones, about 86% were seen once, and the ten largest hold 65% to 75%. What was sequenced was PBMCs. The TCR comes from a man between 60 and 75 years old with CD4+ T-cell large granular lymphocyte leukemia. The rearrangement uses TRBV14 and TRBJ2-3; D gene ambiguous. For the CDR3, the DNA is TGTGCCAGCAGCCAAGTTTCACCAGATACGCAGTATTTT. It is translated as CASSQVSPDTQYF.